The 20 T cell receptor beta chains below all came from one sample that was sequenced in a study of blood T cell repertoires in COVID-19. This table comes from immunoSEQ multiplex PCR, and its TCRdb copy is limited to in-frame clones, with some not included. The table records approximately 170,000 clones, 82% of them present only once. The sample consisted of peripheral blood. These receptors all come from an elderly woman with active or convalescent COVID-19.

CDR3 loop: CASSLGQGGTGELFF. The CDR3 bases are TGCGCCAGCAGCTTGGGCCAGGGGGGCACCGGGGAGCTGTTTTTT. The chain combines TRBV5-1 with TRBJ2-2, with D possibly TRBD1 on 7 matching bases. V dropped 0 bases and J dropped 4 bases, with 10 bases sitting between them. CDR3 size: 15 residues. Germline V gene data show CDR1 as SGHRS and CDR2 as YFSETQ.

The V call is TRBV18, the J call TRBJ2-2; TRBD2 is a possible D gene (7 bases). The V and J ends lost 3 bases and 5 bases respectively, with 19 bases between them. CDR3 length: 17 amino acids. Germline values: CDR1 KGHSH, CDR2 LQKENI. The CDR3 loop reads CASSPPRRGAWTGELFF. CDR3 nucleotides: TGTGCCAGCTCACCTCCCCGTCGGGGGGCGTGGACCGGGGAGCTGTTTTTT.

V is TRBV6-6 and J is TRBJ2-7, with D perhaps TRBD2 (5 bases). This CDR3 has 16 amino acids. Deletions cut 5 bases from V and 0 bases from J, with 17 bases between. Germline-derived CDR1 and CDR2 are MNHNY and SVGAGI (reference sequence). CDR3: CASSPSPTGSSYEQYF. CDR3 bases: TGTGCCAGCAGTCCCTCTCCGACTGGGAGCTCCTACGAGCAGTACTTC.

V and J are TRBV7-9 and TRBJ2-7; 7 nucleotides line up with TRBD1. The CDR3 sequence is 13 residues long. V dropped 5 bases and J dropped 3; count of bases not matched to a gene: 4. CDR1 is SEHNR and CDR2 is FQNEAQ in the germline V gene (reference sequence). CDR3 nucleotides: TGTGCCAGCAGCCGGACAGGAAACTACGAGCAGTACTTC. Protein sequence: CASSRTGNYEQYF. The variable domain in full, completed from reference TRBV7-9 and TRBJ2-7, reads DTGVSQNPRHKITKRGQNVTFRCDPISEHNRLYWYRQTLGQGPEFLTYFQNEAQLEKSRLLSDRFSAERPKGSFSTLEIQRTEQGDSAMYLCASSRTGNYEQYFGPGTRLTVT.

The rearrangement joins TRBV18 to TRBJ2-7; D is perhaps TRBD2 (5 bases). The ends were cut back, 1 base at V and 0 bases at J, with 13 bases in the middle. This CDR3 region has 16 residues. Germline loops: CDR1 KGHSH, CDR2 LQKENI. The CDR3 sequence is CASSPLPLRDSYEQYF. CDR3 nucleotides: TGTGCCAGCTCACCACTCCCATTGAGGGACTCCTACGAGCAGTACTTC.

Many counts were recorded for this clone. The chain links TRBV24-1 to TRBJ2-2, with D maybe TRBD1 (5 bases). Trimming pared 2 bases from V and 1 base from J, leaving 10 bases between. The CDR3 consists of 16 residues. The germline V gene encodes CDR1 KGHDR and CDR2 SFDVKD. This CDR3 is CATSDWGRENTGELFF. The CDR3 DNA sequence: TGTGCCACCAGTGATTGGGGCAGAGAGAACACCGGGGAGCTGTTTTTT.

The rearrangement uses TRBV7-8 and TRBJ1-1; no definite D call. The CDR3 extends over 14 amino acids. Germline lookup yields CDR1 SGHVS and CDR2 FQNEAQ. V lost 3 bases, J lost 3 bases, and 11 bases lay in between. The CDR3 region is CASSFSHQDTEAFF. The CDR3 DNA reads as TGTGCCAGCAGCTTCAGTCACCAGGACACTGAAGCTTTCTTT.

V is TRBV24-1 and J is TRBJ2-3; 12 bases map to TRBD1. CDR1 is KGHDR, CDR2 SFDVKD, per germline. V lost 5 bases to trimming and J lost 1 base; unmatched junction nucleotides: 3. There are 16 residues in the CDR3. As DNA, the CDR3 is TGTGCCACCAGTGGGGACAGGGGGCACGGCACAGATACGCAGTATTTT. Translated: CATSGDRGHGTDTQYF.

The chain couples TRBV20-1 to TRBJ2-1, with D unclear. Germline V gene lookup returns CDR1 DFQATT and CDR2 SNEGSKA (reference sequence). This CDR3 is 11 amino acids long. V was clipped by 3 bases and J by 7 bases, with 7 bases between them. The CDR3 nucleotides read TGCAGTGCTAGGCGGAGTAATGAGCAGTTCTTC. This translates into CSARRSNEQFF.

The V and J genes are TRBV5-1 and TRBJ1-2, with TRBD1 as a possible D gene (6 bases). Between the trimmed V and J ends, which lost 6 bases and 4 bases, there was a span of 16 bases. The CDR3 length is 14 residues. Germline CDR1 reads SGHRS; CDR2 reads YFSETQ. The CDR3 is CASTEQGFGYGYTF. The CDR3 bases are TGCGCCAGCACCGAACAGGGTTTCGGCTATGGCTACACCTTC. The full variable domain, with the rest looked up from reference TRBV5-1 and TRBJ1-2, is KAGVTQTPRYLIKTRGQQVTLSCSPISGHRSVSWYQQTPGQGLQFLFEYFSETQRNKGNFPGRFSGRQFSNSRSEMNVSTLELGDSALYLCASTEQGFGYGYTFGSGTRLTVV.

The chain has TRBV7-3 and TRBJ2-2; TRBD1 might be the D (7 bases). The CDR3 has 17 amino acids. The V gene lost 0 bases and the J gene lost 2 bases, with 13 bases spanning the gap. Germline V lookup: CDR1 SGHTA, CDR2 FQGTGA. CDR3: CASSLTGGQINTGELFF. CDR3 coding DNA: TGTGCCAGCAGCTTAACGGGGGGACAGATTAACACCGGGGAGCTGTTTTTT.

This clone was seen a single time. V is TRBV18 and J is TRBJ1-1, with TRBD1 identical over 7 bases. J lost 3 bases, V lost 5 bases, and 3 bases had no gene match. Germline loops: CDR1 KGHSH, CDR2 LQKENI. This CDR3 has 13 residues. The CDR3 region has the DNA TGTGCCAGCTCAACCCAGGGGGACACTGAAGCTTTCTTT. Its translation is CASSTQGDTEAFF.

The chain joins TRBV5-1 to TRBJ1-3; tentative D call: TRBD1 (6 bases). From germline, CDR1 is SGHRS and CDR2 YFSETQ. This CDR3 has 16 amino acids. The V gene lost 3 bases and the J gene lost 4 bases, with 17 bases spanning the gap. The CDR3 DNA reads TGCGCCAGCAGCTCATCACAGGGAGTTGGGGGAAACACCATATATTTT. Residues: CASSSSQGVGGNTIYF.

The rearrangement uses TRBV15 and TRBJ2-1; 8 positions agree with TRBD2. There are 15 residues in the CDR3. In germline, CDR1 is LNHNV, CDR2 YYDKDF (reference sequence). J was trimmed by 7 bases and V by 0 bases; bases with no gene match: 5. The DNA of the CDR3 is TGTGCCACCAGCAGAGAAGGACTAGCATTGAATGAGCAGTTCTTC. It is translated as CATSREGLALNEQFF.

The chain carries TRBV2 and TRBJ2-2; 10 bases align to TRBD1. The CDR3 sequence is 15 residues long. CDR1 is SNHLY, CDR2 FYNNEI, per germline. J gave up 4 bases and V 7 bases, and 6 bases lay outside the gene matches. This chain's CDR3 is CASTLRDRGTGELFF. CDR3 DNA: TGTGCCAGCACCCTCCGGGACAGGGGCACCGGGGAGCTGTTTTTT.

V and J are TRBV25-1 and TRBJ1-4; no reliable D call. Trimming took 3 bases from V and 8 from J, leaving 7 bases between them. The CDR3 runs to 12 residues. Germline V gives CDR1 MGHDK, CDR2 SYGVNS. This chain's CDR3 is CASSDPPEKLFF. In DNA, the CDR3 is TGTGCCAGCAGTGATCCCCCAGAAAAACTGTTTTTT.

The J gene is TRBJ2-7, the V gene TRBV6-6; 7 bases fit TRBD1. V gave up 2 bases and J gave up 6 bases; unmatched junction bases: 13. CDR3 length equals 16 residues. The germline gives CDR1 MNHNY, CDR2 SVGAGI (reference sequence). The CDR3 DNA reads TGTGCCAGCAGTTACGGTCCGCCAGGGGGTAGTGTCGAGCAGTACTTC. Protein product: CASSYGPPGGSVEQYF.

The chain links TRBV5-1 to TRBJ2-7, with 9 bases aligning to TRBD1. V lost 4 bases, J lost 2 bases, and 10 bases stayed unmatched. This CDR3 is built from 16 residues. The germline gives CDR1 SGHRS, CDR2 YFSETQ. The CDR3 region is CASSQPGQGGTYEQYF. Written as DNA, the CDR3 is TGCGCCAGCAGCCAACCGGGACAGGGTGGAACCTACGAGCAGTACTTC.

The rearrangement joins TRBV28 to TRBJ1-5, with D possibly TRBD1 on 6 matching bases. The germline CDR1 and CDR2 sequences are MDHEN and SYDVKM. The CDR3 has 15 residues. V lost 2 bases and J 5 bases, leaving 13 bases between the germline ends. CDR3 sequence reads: CASSLPTGPHQPQHF. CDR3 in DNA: TGTGCCAGCAGTTTACCGACAGGACCGCATCAGCCCCAGCATTTT.

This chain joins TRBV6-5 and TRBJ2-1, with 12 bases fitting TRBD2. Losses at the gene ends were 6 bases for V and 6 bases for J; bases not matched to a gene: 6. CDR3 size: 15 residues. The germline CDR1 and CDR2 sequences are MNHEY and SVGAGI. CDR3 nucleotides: TGTGCCAGCAGGCTAGCGGGAGGGCCCTCCAATGAGCAGTTCTTC. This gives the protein CASRLAGGPSNEQFF.